This entry lists 25 T cell receptor beta chains sequenced from one sample in a study of cytomegalovirus exposure and HLA in healthy donors. Primers for the PCR totalled 60 Vbeta and 13 Jbeta. TCRdb's copy holds only in-frame clones and misses some; the assay was immunoSEQ multiplex PCR. The sample shows 30,000 to 40,000 clones, 55% to 80% of them seen only once. Sequencing used PBMCs. The source is a man between 35 and 55 years old in good health and CMV-seropositive.

This sequence joins TRBV28 and TRBJ2-7; the D gene is possibly TRBD1 (6 bases). The CDR3 loop spans 15 amino acids. Trimming took off 3 bases at V and 3 bases at J, with 15 bases between the two ends. Germline lookup yields CDR1 MDHEN and CDR2 SYDVKM. The CDR3 DNA reads as TGTGCCAGCAGTTTCACGGGACATCAACGCTACGAGCAGTACTTC. This gives the protein CASSFTGHQRYEQYF.

The chain employs TRBV5-1 and TRBJ2-5, with TRBD1 identical over 9 bases. V was pared by 3 bases and J by 2 bases, with 8 bases of the junction left unmatched. Germline assignment: CDR1 SGHRS and CDR2 YFSETQ. This CDR3 is 16 amino acids long. The CDR3, as DNA: TGCGCCAGCAGCTCACAGGGGGCTTGGGGACAAGAGACCCAGTACTTC. This codes for CASSSQGAWGQETQYF.

The J gene is TRBJ1-1, the V gene TRBV6-6; 9 nucleotides line up with TRBD1. CDR1 and CDR2 (germline): MNHNY, SVGAGI (reference sequence). The CDR3 contains 12 residues. Trimming took 5 bases from V and 7 from J; bases not matched to a gene: 2. CDR3 residues: CASSRTGDEAFF. Here the CDR3 DNA reads TGTGCCAGCAGTCGGACAGGGGATGAAGCTTTCTTT.

The J gene is TRBJ2-1, the V gene TRBV2; D is unresolved. V was shortened by 5 bases and J by 10 bases, with 9 bases between the two germline ends. CDR3 length: 11 amino acids. CDR1 SNHLY and CDR2 FYNNEI come from the germline V gene. CDR3 region: CASSSLREQFF. The CDR3 DNA reads TGTGCCAGCAGTTCCCTGAGGGAGCAGTTCTTC.

V is TRBV11-3 and J is TRBJ1-3; D not resolved. V lost 5 bases and J 0 bases, leaving 11 bases between the germline ends. CDR3 length equals 15 residues. CDR1 and CDR2 (germline): SGHNT, YENEEA. The CDR3 region is CASSARLLSGNTIYF. As DNA, the CDR3 is TGTGCCAGCAGCGCACGCTTACTCTCTGGAAACACCATATATTTT.

The chain combines TRBV5-1 with TRBJ2-4; possible D gene TRBD2, 5 bases. Germline loops: CDR1 SGHRS, CDR2 YFSETQ. CDR3 length: 15 amino acids. V was pared by 4 bases and J by 11 bases, with 22 bases between. The DNA of the CDR3 is TGCGCCAGCAGCCCGGGCGGGCCCCCTTTGGGCGTTCAGTACTTC. Protein: CASSPGGPPLGVQYF.

The chain uses TRBV11-3 and TRBJ2-2, with D perhaps matching TRBD2 (6 bases). The CDR3 is 14 residues long. Looked up from germline, CDR1 is SGHNT and CDR2 is YENEEA. Trimming stripped 2 bases from V and 9 bases from J, with 13 bases between. In DNA, the CDR3 is TGTGCCAGCAGCTTAACTGGCGGGACCCGGGAGCTGTTTTTT. Its protein is CASSLTGGTRELFF. The whole variable domain, filled in from reference TRBV11-3 and TRBJ2-2, reads EAGVVQSPRYKIIEKKQPVAFWCNPISGHNTLYWYLQNLGQGPELLIRYENEEAVDDSQLPKDRFSAERLKGVDSTLKIQPAELGDSAVYLCASSLTGGTRELFFGEGSRLTVL.

As to this clone: At one end the junction does not follow the germline gene, possibly because of a read error. V usage is TRBV7-9 and J usage is TRBJ2-5, with TRBD1 matching 8 bases. CDR3 length equals 16 residues. Germline V CDR1 and CDR2: SEHNR, FQNEAQ (reference sequence). The CDR3 DNA follows: TGTGCCAGCACCTTAGTTCGGGACAGGCGAAAAGAGACCCAGTACTTC. Residues: CASTLVRDRRKETQYF. Together with reference TRBV7-9 and TRBJ2-5, the CDR3 gives the full variable domain: DTGVSQNPRHKITKRGQNVTFRCDPISEHNRLYWYRQTLGQGPEFLTYFQNEAQLEKSRLLSDRFSAERPKGSFSTLEIQRTEQGDSAMYLCASTLVRDRRKETQYFGPGTRLLVL.

J is TRBJ1-6 and V is TRBV4-2; perhaps TRBD1 as D (5 bases). The CDR3 has 16 residues. Germline V gives CDR1 LGHNA, CDR2 YNFKEQ. V dropped 1 base and J dropped 10 bases, with 17 bases sitting between them. The CDR3 here is CASSQAHRQENSPLHF. The CDR3 nucleotides read TGTGCCAGCAGCCAAGCGCACAGGCAGGAGAACTCACCCCTCCACTTT.

The chain links TRBV7-2 to TRBJ1-6; possibly TRBD1 for D (5 bases). The length of the CDR3 is 15 residues. The germline gives CDR1 SGHTA, CDR2 FQGNSA. V lost 2 bases, J lost 6 bases, and 11 bases lay in between. The CDR3, as DNA: TGTGCCAGCAGCTTATGGCAGGGCGGTAATTCACCCCTCCACTTT. Residues: CASSLWQGGNSPLHF.

This chain joins TRBV9 and TRBJ2-2; 7 nucleotides match TRBD1. CDR1 and CDR2 from the germline V gene are SGDLS and YYNGEE. This CDR3 comprises 16 residues. The V segment lost 2 bases and the J segment 1 base; nucleotides outside the gene matches: 5. The CDR3 sequence is CASSVAGQENTGELFF. In DNA form, the CDR3 reads TGTGCCAGCAGCGTCGCCGGACAGGAGAACACCGGGGAGCTGTTTTTT.

The chain employs TRBV15 and TRBJ1-1; D is ambiguous. The germline V gene encodes CDR1 LNHNV and CDR2 YYDKDF (reference sequence). This CDR3 contains 13 residues. Trimming took 0 bases from V and 4 from J, leaving 6 bases between them. CDR3 DNA: TGTGCCACCAGCAGAGATCTCGGCACTGAAGCTTTCTTT. Translated, it gives CATSRDLGTEAFF.

This clone came up a few times. The rearrangement links TRBV29-1 to TRBJ2-5, with TRBD2 identical over 7 bases. V dropped 7 bases and J dropped 5; count of bases not matched to a gene: 10. CDR3 length equals 13 residues. From germline, CDR1 is SQVTM and CDR2 ANQGSEA. CDR3 protein: CSGRGSTAETQYF. CDR3 nucleotides: TGCAGCGGGCGGGGGTCCACTGCGGAGACCCAGTACTTC.

This clone was detected a few times. The gene calls are TRBV11-2 and TRBJ2-7, with 7 bases lining up with TRBD1. V lost 6 bases and J lost 3; bases outside the gene matches: 8. This CDR3 has 14 residues. Germline V gene data show CDR1 as SGHAT and CDR2 as FQNNGV. Written as DNA, the CDR3 is TGTGCCAGCAGTATGCGACAGGGAGACTACGAGCAGTACTTC. Translating it yields CASSMRQGDYEQYF.

The chain recombines TRBV30 with TRBJ2-4; the D gene is possibly TRBD1 (5 bases). Germline CDR1 and CDR2: GTSNPN and SVGIG (reference sequence). The V end was cut by 0 bases, the J end by 3 bases, with 12 bases between. The CDR3 sequence is 15 residues long. The CDR3 spells CAWSVKGLGKNIQYF. In DNA, the CDR3 is TGTGCCTGGAGTGTAAAGGGGTTGGGCAAAAACATTCAGTACTTC.

This chain links TRBV9 with TRBJ2-3, with no clear D. The germline gives CDR1 SGDLS, CDR2 YYNGEE. The V gene lost 0 bases and the J gene lost 4 bases, with 6 bases spanning the gap. This CDR3 region has 13 residues. The chain's CDR3 is CASSVGGSDTQYF. CDR3 nucleotides: TGTGCCAGCAGCGTAGGCGGCTCAGATACGCAGTATTTT.

This clone occurred once. The V gene is TRBV10-3, the J gene TRBJ2-5; possible D gene TRBD1, 6 bases. The germline CDR1 and CDR2 sequences are ENHRY and SYGVKD. Deletions cut 11 bases from V and 1 base from J, with 17 bases between. The CDR3 runs 14 residues. The CDR3 loop reads CAVGQGTVQETQYF. DNA of the CDR3: TGTGCCGTTGGCCAGGGGACGGTCCAAGAGACCCAGTACTTC.

This clone occurred a few times. The chain joins TRBV6-5 to TRBJ1-1, with a weak D call TRBD1 (6 bases). The V gene's germline CDR1 is MNHEY and CDR2 SVGAGI. V was clipped by 2 bases and J by 1 base, with 8 bases between them. This CDR3 has 14 residues. The CDR3 nucleotides read TGTGCCAGCAGTTACACACAGGGGAACACTGAAGCTTTCTTT. Translation: CASSYTQGNTEAFF.

The chain carries TRBV7-2 and TRBJ1-5; 7 bases align to TRBD1. V was pared by 4 bases and J by 3 bases, with 3 bases of the junction left unmatched. The germline gives CDR1 SGHTA, CDR2 FQGNSA. This CDR3 comprises 14 residues. The CDR3 DNA reads TGTGCCAGCAGCTCGGGACAGTTCAATCAGCCCCAGCATTTT. Its protein is CASSSGQFNQPQHF.

The chain joins TRBV5-1 to TRBJ2-1, with TRBD1 matching over 7 bases. Germline V gene data show CDR1 as SGHRS and CDR2 as YFSETQ. The V gene end was trimmed by 0 bases and the J gene end by 2 bases; junction bases not matched to a gene: 2. The CDR3 covers 15 residues. CDR3 coding DNA: TGCGCCAGCAGCTTGGGAGGACAGGCCTACAATGAGCAGTTCTTC. Translation gives CASSLGGQAYNEQFF. Based on the CDR3 plus reference TRBV5-1 and TRBJ2-1, the full variable domain is KAGVTQTPRYLIKTRGQQVTLSCSPISGHRSVSWYQQTPGQGLQFLFEYFSETQRNKGNFPGRFSGRQFSNSRSEMNVSTLELGDSALYLCASSLGGQAYNEQFFGPGTRLTVL.

The CDR3 protein is CASSVGWGGNTDTQYF. For the CDR3, the DNA is TGTGCCAGCAGCGTAGGGTGGGGGGGAAACACAGATACGCAGTATTTT. The chain couples TRBV9 to TRBJ2-3, with TRBD2 matching over 7 bases. With V trimmed by 0 bases and J by 2 bases, 6 bases remained unmatched. CDR3 length: 16 amino acids. Germline loops: CDR1 SGDLS, CDR2 YYNGEE.

The V and J genes are TRBV15 and TRBJ1-2, with 7 bases lining up with TRBD1. In germline, CDR1 is LNHNV, CDR2 YYDKDF (reference sequence). There are 15 residues in the CDR3. V shed 0 bases and J 7 bases; nucleotides not matched to a gene: 8. CDR3 region: CATSRETGDVSGYTF. CDR3 DNA sequence: TGTGCCACCAGCAGAGAAACAGGGGACGTGAGTGGCTACACCTTC.

This clone showed up just once. The V gene is TRBV6-6, the J gene TRBJ2-7, with TRBD1 matching 9 bases. After removal of 6 bases from V and 4 bases from J, the junction contained 7 bases not matched to a gene. Germline V gene lookup returns CDR1 MNHNY and CDR2 SVGAGI (reference sequence). The CDR3 has 14 amino acids. The CDR3 nucleotides are TGTGCCAGCAGCGAGACAGGGGGTATATACGAGCAGTACTTC. Amino acid sequence: CASSETGGIYEQYF.

The genes are TRBV6-1 and TRBJ1-5; TRBD1 matches 7 bases. Trimming removed 4 bases from V and 4 bases from J; junction bases left unmatched: 7. The CDR3 covers 15 residues. Germline V gene data show CDR1 as MNHNS and CDR2 as SASEGT. The CDR3 protein is CASSVGGGVNQPQHF. The CDR3 coding sequence is TGTGCCAGCAGTGTAGGAGGGGGCGTGAATCAGCCCCAGCATTTT.

Only one count was recorded for this clone. This rearrangement joins TRBV5-4 to TRBJ2-5; tentatively, D is TRBD2 (6 bases). The germline V and J ends were trimmed by 0 bases and 2 bases, with 20 bases remaining between them. Germline V gene lookup returns CDR1 SGHNT and CDR2 YYREEE (reference sequence). This CDR3 has 18 residues. The CDR3 reads CASSLGQGGAWGQETQYF. DNA of the CDR3: TGTGCCAGCAGCTTGGGACAAGGAGGGGCTTGGGGTCAAGAGACCCAGTACTTC. Together with reference TRBV5-4 and TRBJ2-5, the CDR3 gives the full variable domain: ETGVTQSPTHLIKTRGQQVTLRCSSQSGHNTVSWYQQALGQGPQFIFQYYREEENGRGNFPPRFSGLQFPNYSSELNVNALELDDSALYLCASSLGQGGAWGQETQYFGPGTRLLVL.